Shown below are 16 T cell receptor beta chains from a single sample sequenced in a study of cytomegalovirus exposure and HLA in healthy donors. Clones were read by immunoSEQ multiplex PCR, and TCRdb kept only the in-frame ones, dropping some. The data contain around 150,000 clones, roughly nine tenths of them seen just once; the ten biggest clones take up roughly 6%. The source material was PBMCs. Receptors originate from a woman in her thirties in good health and CMV-seronegative.

This chain links TRBV19 with TRBJ1-5; D gene unclear. V lost 4 bases and J lost 1, with 17 bases in between. Germline V CDR1 and CDR2: LNHDA, SQIVND (reference sequence). This CDR3 spans 17 amino acids. In nucleotides, the CDR3 is TGTGCCAGTAGTAGCGGGGAGCGTAGGGCGAGCAATCAGCCCCAGCATTTT. Protein: CASSSGERRASNQPQHF.

The gene calls are TRBV6-5 and TRBJ2-7; tentatively, D is TRBD1 (5 bases). Trimming pared 6 bases from V and 2 bases from J, leaving 17 bases between. The CDR3 runs to 15 residues. The germline gives CDR1 MNHEY, CDR2 SVGAGI. The CDR3 DNA sequence: TGTGCCAGCAGACAATCCGGCGACAGCGCCTACGAGCAGTACTTC. This translates into CASRQSGDSAYEQYF.

V is TRBV9 and J is TRBJ1-3; D unclear. This CDR3 region has 11 residues. The V gene's germline CDR1 is SGDLS and CDR2 YYNGEE. The V and J ends lost 4 bases and 8 bases respectively, with 7 bases between them. CDR3 coding DNA: TGTGCCAGCAGCCAGGCGTACACCATATATTTT. Protein sequence: CASSQAYTIYF.

The V and J genes are TRBV4-2 and TRBJ2-2; D is possibly TRBD1 (5 bases). The CDR3 length is 15 residues. With 1 base removed from V and 6 bases from J, the gap between germline ends came to 12 bases. The germline CDR1 and CDR2 sequences are LGHNA and YNFKEQ. CDR3 in amino acids: CASSQVSQGPGELFF. The CDR3 nucleotides are TGTGCCAGCAGCCAAGTTAGTCAGGGTCCCGGGGAGCTGTTTTTT.

The chain joins TRBV7-2 to TRBJ2-1; no firm D call. V gave up 2 bases and J gave up 9 bases, with 11 bases separating them. The CDR3 is 13 amino acids. CDR1 is SGHTA, CDR2 FQGNSA, per germline. The CDR3 loop is CASSLIVVGEQFF. CDR3 DNA: TGTGCCAGCAGCTTAATAGTAGTTGGTGAGCAGTTCTTC. The full variable domain, rest sourced from reference TRBV7-2 and TRBJ2-1, is GAGVSQSPSNKVTEKGKDVELRCDPISGHTALYWYRQSLGQGLEFLIYFQGNSAPDKSGLPSDRFSAERTGGSVSTLTIQRTQQEDSAVYLCASSLIVVGEQFFGPGTRLTVL.

V gene TRBV29-1 combines with J gene TRBJ2-1; 9 bases are shared with TRBD2. Germline V gene sequence: CDR1 SQVTM, CDR2 ANQGSEA. The CDR3 is made up of 13 amino acids. V was pared by 1 base and J by 7 bases, with 2 bases of the junction left unmatched. CDR3: CSVEASGVNEQFF. The CDR3 region has the DNA TGCAGCGTTGAAGCTAGCGGGGTTAATGAGCAGTTCTTC.

V and J are TRBV6-4 and TRBJ1-1; tentative D call: TRBD1 (6 bases). With 6 bases removed from V and 4 bases from J, the gap between germline ends came to 12 bases. The CDR3 is 13 amino acids. Germline V gene data show CDR1 as MRHNA and CDR2 as SNTAGT. CDR3 sequence: CASRDRPGTEAFF. Written as DNA, the CDR3 is TGTGCCAGCAGAGACAGGCCGGGCACTGAAGCTTTCTTT.

The chain has TRBV6-1 and TRBJ2-7, with TRBD2 identical over 9 bases. The CDR3 covers 16 residues. The germline V gene encodes CDR1 MNHNS and CDR2 SASEGT. The V gene end was trimmed by 3 bases and the J gene end by 7 bases; junction bases not matched to a gene: 13. This chain's CDR3 is CASSEGSGSGAWEQYF. CDR3 nucleotide sequence: TGTGCCAGCAGTGAGGGTAGCGGGAGCGGGGCTTGGGAGCAGTACTTC.

V gene TRBV6-5 combines with J gene TRBJ2-1; D gene uncertain. Trimming shortened V by 0 bases and J by 0 bases, and 9 bases separated the two germline ends. The length of the CDR3 is 16 residues. CDR1 and CDR2 from the germline V gene are MNHEY and SVGAGI. Here the CDR3 reads CASSYSRDSSYNEQFF. CDR3 bases: TGTGCCAGCAGTTACTCCCGAGACTCCTCCTACAATGAGCAGTTCTTC.

As DNA, the CDR3 is TGTGCCAGCAGTGCGCTCGGACAGAACACTGAAGCTTTCTTT. Protein: CASSALGQNTEAFF. The rearrangement links TRBV28 to TRBJ1-1, with D perhaps TRBD1 (5 bases). The CDR3 sequence is 14 residues long. The V end lost 5 bases, the J end lost 1 base, and 11 bases lay between the germline ends. CDR1 is MDHEN and CDR2 is SYDVKM in the germline V gene.

This clone was observed a handful of times. The chain couples TRBV29-1 to TRBJ1-1; D gene uncertain. Germline V gene data show CDR1 as SQVTM and CDR2 as ANQGSEA. With 4 bases removed from V and 1 base from J, the gap between germline ends came to 7 bases. The CDR3 is 12 residues long. The CDR3 reads CSVGHSNTEAFF. For the CDR3, the DNA is TGCAGCGTTGGGCACTCGAACACTGAAGCTTTCTTT.

The V and J genes are TRBV7-6 and TRBJ2-7, with 7 nucleotides matching TRBD1. V lost 4 bases to trimming and J lost 3 bases; unmatched junction nucleotides: 6. Germline V gene data show CDR1 as SGHVS and CDR2 as FNYEAQ. The CDR3 spans 14 residues. The CDR3 bases are TGTGCCAGCAGCTCACGGGACAGCATCTACGAGCAGTACTTC. Encoded protein: CASSSRDSIYEQYF. The variable domain in full, with the rest retrieved from reference TRBV7-6 and TRBJ2-7, is GAGVSQSPRYKVTKRGQDVALRCDPISGHVSLYWYRQALGQGPEFLTYFNYEAQQDKSGLPNDRFSAERPEGSISTLTIQRTEQRDSAMYRCASSSRDSIYEQYFGPGTRLTVT.

This chain connects TRBV19 to TRBJ2-1; 10 bases are a match to TRBD2. Germline V CDR1 and CDR2: LNHDA, SQIVND (reference sequence). Trimming removed 3 bases from V and 6 bases from J; junction bases left unmatched: 5. The CDR3 contains 15 residues. CDR3 sequence (DNA): TGTGCCAGTAGTATTTTCCTAGCGGGAGTCAATGAGCAGTTCTTC. It codes for CASSIFLAGVNEQFF.

The chain is built from TRBV19 and TRBJ1-5, with TRBD1 as a possible D gene (6 bases). Germline V gene sequence: CDR1 LNHDA, CDR2 SQIVND (reference sequence). This CDR3 contains 13 residues. Trimming pared 4 bases from V and 6 bases from J, leaving 10 bases between. CDR3 DNA sequence: TGTGCCAGTAGTAAAGGGGGGGGTCAGCCCCAGCATTTT. Its translation is CASSKGGGQPQHF.

This rearrangement joins TRBV7-2 to TRBJ1-1, with D hard to call. V lost 1 base, J lost 0 bases, and 9 bases lay in between. This CDR3 region has 15 residues. The V gene's germline CDR1 is SGHTA and CDR2 FQGNSA. Here the CDR3 reads CASSLVTGMNTEAFF. The CDR3 DNA sequence: TGTGCCAGCAGCTTAGTGACGGGAATGAACACTGAAGCTTTCTTT.

The gene calls are TRBV9 and TRBJ1-5, with D tentatively TRBD1 (6 bases). V lost 4 bases and J 3 bases, leaving 17 bases between the germline ends. CDR1 and CDR2 from the germline V gene are SGDLS and YYNGEE. The length of the CDR3 is 16 residues. This CDR3 is CASSLGGTGANQPQHF. In DNA form, the CDR3 reads TGTGCCAGCAGCCTCGGCGGGACGGGGGCCAATCAGCCCCAGCATTTT.